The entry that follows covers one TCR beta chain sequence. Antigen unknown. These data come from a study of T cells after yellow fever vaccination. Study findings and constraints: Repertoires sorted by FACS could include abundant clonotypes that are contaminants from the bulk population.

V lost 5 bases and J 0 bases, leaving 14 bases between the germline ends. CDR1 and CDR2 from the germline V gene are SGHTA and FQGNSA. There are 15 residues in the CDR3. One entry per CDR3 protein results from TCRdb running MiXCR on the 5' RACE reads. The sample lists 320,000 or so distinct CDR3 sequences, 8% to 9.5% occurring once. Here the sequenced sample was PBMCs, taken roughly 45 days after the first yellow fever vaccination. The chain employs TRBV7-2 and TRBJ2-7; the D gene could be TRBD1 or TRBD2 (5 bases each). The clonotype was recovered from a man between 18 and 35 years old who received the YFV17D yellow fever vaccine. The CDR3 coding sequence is TGTGCCAGCAGCCCCGTTCTCGGGGCCTCCTACGAGCAGTACTTC. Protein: CASSPVLGASYEQYF.